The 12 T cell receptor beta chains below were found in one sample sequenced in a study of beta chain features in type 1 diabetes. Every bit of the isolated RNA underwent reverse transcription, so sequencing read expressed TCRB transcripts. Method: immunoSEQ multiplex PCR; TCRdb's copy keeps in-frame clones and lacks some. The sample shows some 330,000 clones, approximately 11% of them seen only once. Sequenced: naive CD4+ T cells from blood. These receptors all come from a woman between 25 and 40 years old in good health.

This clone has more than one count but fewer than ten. The CDR3 DNA sequence: TGTGCCAGCACGGGACAGGGTGACATTCAGTACTTC. Translation: CASTGQGDIQYF. The chain recombines TRBV6-5 with TRBJ2-4; 9 bases map to TRBD1. The CDR3 extends over 12 amino acids. Germline values: CDR1 MNHEY, CDR2 SVGAGI. V shed 7 bases, J shed 8 bases, and the junction held 3 bases outside the gene matches.

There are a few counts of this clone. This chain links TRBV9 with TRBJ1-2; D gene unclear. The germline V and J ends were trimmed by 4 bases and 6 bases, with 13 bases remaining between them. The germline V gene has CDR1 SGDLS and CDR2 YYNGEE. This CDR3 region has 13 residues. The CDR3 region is CASSLGPGDGYTF. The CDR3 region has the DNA TGTGCCAGCAGCCTAGGACCCGGGGATGGCTACACCTTC.

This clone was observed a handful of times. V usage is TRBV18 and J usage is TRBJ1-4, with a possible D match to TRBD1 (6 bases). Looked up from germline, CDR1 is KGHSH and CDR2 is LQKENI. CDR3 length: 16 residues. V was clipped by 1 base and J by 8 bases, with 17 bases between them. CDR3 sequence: CASSPQEQGVREKLFF. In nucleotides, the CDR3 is TGTGCCAGCTCACCACAAGAACAGGGAGTGAGAGAAAAACTGTTTTTT.

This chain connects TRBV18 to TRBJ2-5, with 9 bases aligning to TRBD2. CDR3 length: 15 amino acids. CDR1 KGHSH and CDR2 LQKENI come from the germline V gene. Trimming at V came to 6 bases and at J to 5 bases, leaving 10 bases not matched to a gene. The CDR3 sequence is CASSLSSGRYETQYF. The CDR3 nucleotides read TGTGCCAGCTCTCTCTCCAGCGGGAGGTATGAGACCCAGTACTTC.

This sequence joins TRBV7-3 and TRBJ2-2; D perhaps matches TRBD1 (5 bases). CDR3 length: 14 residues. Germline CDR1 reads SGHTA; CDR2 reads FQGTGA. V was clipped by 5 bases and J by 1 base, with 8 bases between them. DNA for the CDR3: TGTGCCAGCAGCCTCGACAGGAACACCGGGGAGCTGTTTTTT. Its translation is CASSLDRNTGELFF.

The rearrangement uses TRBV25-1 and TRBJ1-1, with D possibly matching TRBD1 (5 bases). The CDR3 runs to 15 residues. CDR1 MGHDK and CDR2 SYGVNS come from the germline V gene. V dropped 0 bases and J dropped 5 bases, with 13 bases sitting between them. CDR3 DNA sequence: TGTGCCAGCAGTGAATATAATCCGGGGGGTACTGAAGCTTTCTTT. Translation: CASSEYNPGGTEAFF.

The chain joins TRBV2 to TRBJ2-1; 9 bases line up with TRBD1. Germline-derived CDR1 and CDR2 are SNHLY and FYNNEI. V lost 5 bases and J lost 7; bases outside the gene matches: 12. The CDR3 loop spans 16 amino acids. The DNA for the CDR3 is TGTGCCAGCAGTTGGGACCGACAGGGGGTCAGAAATGAGCAGTTCTTC. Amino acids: CASSWDRQGVRNEQFF.

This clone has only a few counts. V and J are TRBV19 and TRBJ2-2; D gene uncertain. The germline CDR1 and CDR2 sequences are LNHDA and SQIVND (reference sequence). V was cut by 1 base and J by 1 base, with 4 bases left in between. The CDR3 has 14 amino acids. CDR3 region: CASSIGGNTGELFF. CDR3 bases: TGTGCCAGTAGTATAGGCGGGAACACCGGGGAGCTGTTTTTT.

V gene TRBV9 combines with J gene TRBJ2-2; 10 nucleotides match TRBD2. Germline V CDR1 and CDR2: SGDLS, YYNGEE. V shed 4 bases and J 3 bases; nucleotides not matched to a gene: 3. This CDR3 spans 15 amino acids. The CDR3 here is CASSKGLADTGELFF. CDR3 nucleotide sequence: TGTGCCAGCAGCAAAGGACTAGCGGACACCGGGGAGCTGTTTTTT.

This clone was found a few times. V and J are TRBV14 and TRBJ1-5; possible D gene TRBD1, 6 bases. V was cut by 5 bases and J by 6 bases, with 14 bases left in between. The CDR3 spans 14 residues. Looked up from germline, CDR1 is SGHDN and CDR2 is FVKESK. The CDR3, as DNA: TGTGCCAGCAGCTTAGGGGGGGCGGGTCAGCCCCAGCATTTT. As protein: CASSLGGAGQPQHF.

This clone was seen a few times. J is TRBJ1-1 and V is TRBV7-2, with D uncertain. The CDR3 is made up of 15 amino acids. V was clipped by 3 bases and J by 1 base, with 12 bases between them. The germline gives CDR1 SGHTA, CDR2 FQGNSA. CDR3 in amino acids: CASSFSVGRNTEAFF. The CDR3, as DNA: TGTGCCAGCAGCTTTTCGGTGGGCAGGAACACTGAAGCTTTCTTT.

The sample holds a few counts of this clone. The CDR3 spells CASSTPGNALNTEAFF. CDR3 in DNA: TGTGCCAGCAGCACTCCAGGGAATGCTTTGAACACTGAAGCTTTCTTT. The chain combines TRBV9 with TRBJ1-1, with D possibly TRBD1 on 5 matching bases. Looked up from germline, CDR1 is SGDLS and CDR2 is YYNGEE. The CDR3 covers 16 residues. Trimming took 4 bases from V and 0 from J, leaving 16 bases between them.